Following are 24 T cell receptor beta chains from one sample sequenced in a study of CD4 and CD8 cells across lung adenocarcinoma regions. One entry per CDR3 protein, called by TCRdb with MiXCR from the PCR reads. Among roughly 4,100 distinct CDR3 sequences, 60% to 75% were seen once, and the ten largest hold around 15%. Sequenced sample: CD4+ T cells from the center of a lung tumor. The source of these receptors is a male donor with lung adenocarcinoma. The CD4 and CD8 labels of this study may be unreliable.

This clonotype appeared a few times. The chain's CDR3 is CASWTSGLVYNEQFF. The CDR3 DNA reads TGTGCCAGCTGGACTAGCGGGTTAGTTTACAATGAGCAGTTCTTC. This sequence joins TRBV27 and TRBJ2-1, with 11 nucleotides matching TRBD2. The CDR3 is 15 amino acids. The trim removed 8 bases at V and 4 bases at J, leaving 7 bases unmatched. CDR1 and CDR2 (germline): MNHEY, SMNVEV (reference sequence).

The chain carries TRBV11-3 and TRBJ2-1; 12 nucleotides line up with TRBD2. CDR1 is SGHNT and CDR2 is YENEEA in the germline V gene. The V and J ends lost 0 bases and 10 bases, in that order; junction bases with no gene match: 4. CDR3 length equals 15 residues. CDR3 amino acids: CASSLDGLAGGEQFF. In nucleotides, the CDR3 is TGTGCCAGCAGCTTAGATGGCCTAGCGGGGGGGGAGCAGTTCTTC.

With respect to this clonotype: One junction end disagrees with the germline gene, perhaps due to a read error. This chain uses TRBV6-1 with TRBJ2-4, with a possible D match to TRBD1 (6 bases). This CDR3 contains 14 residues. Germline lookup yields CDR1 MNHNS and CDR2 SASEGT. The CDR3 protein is CASSLDSTGREQYF. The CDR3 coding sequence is TGTGCCAGCAGCCTGGACAGTACCGGACGCGAGCAGTACTTT.

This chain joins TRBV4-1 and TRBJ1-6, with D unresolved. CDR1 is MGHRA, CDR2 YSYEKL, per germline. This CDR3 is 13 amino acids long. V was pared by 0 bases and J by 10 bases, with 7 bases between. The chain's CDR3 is CASSQEALSPLHF. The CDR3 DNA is TGCGCCAGCAGCCAAGAGGCCCTCTCACCCCTCCACTTT.

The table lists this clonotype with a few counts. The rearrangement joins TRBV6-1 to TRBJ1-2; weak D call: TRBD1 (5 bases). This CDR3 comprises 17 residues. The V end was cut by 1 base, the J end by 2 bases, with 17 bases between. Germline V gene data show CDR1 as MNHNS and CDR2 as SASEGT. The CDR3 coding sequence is TGTGCCAGCAGTGAAGGTATAGGTGGGGGTTCGAACTATGGCTACACCTTC. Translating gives CASSEGIGGGSNYGYTF.

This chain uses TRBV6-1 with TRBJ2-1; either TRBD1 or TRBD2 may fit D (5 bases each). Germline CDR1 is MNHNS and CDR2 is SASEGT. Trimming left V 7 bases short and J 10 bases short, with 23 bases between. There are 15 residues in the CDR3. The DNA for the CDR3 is TGTGCCAGCAAGGCAGGGCGATCGGGATACGACGAGCAGTTCTTC. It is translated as CASKAGRSGYDEQFF.

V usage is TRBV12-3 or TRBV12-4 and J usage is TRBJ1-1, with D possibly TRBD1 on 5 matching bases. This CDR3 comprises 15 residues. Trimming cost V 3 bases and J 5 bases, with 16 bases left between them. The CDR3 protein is CASSLGEQGGTEAFF. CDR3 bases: TGTGCCAGCAGTTTGGGGGAGCAGGGAGGGACTGAAGCTTTCTTT.

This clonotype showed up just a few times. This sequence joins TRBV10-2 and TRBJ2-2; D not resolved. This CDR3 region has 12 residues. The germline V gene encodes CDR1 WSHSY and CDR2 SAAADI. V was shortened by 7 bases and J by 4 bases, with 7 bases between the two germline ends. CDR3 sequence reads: CASTHSTGELFF. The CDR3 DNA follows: TGCGCCAGCACCCACTCCACCGGGGAGCTGTTTTTT.

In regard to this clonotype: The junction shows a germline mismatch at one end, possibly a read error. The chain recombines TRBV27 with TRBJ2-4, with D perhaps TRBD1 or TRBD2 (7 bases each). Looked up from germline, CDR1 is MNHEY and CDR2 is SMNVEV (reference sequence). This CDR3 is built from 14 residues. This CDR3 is CAGRGGCATNMQYF. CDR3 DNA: TGTGCCGGCAGGGGGGGGTGTGCCACAAACATGCAGTACTTC.

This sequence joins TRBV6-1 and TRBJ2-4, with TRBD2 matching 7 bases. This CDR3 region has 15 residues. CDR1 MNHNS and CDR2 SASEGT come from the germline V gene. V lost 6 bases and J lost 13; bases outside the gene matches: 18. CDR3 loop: CASRIKGLTNNEQYF. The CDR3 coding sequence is TGTGCCAGCAGGATCAAGGGACTAACAAACAATGAGCAGTACTTC.

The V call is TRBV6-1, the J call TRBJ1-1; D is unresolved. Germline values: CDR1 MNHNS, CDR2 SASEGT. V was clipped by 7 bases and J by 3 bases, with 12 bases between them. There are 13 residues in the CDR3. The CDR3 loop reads CASTEHRDTEAFF. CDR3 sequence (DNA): TGTGCCAGCACGGAGCACCGGGACACTGAAGCTTTCTTT.

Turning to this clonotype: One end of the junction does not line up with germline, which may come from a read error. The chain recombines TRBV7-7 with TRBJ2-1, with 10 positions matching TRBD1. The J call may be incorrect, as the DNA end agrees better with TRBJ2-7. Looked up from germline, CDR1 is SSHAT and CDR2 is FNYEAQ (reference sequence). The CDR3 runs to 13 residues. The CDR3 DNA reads TGTGCTAGCAGCGTGGACAGGGGGAGTGAGCAGTACTTC. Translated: CASSVDRGSEQYF.

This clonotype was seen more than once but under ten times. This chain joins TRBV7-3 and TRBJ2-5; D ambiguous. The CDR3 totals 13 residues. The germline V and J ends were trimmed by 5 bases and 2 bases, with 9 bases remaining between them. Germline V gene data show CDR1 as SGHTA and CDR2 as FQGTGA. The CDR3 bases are TGTGCCAGCAGCCCCATTCGGCAAGAGACCCAGTACTTC. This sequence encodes CASSPIRQETQYF.

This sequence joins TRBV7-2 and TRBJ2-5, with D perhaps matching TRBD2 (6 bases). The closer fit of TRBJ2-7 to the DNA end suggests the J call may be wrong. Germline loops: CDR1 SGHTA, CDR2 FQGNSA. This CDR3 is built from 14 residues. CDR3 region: CASSSMTRTYEQYF. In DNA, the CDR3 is TGTGCCAGCAGCTCTATGACTAGGACCTACGAGCAGTACTTC.

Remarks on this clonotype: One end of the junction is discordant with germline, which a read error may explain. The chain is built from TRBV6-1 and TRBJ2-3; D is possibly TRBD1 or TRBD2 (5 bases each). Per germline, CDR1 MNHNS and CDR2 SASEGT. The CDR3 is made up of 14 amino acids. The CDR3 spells CAGSGAGGKETQYF. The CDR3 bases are TGTGCGGGCAGTGGGGCAGGAGGCAAAGAGACGCAGTATTTC.

CDR3 region: CASSATGYTEAFF. The DNA for the CDR3 is TGTGCCAGCAGTGCGACAGGGTACACTGAAGCTTTCTTT. The rearrangement uses TRBV6-1 and TRBJ1-1; TRBD1 matches 7 bases. J gave up 3 bases and V 4 bases, and 2 bases lay outside the gene matches. The CDR3 has 13 amino acids. Germline assignment: CDR1 MNHNS and CDR2 SASEGT.

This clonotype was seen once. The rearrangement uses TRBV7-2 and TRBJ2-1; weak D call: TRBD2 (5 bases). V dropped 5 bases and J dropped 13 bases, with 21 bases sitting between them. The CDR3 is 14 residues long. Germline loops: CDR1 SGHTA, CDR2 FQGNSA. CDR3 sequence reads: CASSPPAGAETQFF. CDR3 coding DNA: TGTGCCAGCAGCCCTCCCGCGGGCGCAGAGACCCAGTTCTTC.

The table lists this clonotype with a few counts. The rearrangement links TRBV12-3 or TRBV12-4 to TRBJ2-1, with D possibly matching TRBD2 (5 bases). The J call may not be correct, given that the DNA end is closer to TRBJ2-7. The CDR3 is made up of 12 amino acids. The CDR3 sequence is CASSFGAYEQYF. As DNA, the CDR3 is TGTGCCAGCAGTTTCGGGGCCTACGAGCAGTACTTC.

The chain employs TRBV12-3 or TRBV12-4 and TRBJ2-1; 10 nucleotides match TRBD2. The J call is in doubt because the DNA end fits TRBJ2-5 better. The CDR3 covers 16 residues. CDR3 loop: CASSLGGSGGRGTQYF. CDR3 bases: TGTGCCAGCAGTTTAGGGGGTAGCGGGGGGCGGGGGACCCAGTACTTC.

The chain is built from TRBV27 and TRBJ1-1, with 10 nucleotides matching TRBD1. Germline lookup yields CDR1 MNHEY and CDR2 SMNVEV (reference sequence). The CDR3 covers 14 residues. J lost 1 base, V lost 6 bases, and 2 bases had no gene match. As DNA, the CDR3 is TGTGCCAGCAGACGGGACAGGGGGAACACTGAAGCTTTCTTT. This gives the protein CASRRDRGNTEAFF.

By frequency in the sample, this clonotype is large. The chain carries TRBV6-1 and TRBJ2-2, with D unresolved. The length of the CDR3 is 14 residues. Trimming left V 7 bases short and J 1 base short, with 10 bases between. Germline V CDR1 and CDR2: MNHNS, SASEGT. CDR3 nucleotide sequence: TGTGCCAGCATCCCGGTCCAGAACACCGGGGAGCTGTTTTTT. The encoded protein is CASIPVQNTGELFF.

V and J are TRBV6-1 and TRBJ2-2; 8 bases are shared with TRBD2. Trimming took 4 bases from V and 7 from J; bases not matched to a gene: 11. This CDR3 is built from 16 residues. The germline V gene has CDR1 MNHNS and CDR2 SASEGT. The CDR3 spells CASSGNKREFVGELFF. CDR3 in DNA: TGTGCCAGCAGTGGAAATAAGCGGGAGTTCGTCGGGGAGCTGTTTTTT.

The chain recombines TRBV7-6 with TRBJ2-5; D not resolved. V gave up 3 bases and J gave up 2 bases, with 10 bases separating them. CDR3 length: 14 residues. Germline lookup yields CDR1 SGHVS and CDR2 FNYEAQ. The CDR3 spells CASSLSPGQETQYF. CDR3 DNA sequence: TGTGCCAGCAGCTTGAGTCCGGGTCAAGAGACCCAGTACTTC.

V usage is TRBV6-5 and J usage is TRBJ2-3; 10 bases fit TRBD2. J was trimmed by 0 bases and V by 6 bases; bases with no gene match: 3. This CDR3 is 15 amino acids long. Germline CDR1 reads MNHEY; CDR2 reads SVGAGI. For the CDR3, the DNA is TGTGCCAGCAGCTTACTAGCGGGGAGCACAGATACGCAGTATTTT. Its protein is CASSLLAGSTDTQYF.